A selection of T cell receptor beta chains follows, all from one sample in a study of tumor and adjacent non-tumor tissue in lung cancer. TCRdb reprocessed the multiplex PCR reads with MiXCR, giving one entry per CDR3 protein. Seen here are about 76,000 distinct CDR3 sequences, approximately 78% observed once, and the top ten hold about half. Material for sequencing was distant non-tumor lung tissue. The receptor set was obtained from a man in his fifties or sixties with non-small cell lung cancer. CDR3s include the opening cysteine and the closing phenylalanine or tryptophan. D genes are given only for firm matches. Expanded clones get a size class; other rows say once, few or many, or leave the size out.

-,-,TRBV7-9,TRBJ2-3,TGTTTCAGCAGCGCCCCGGATATGCAGTATTTT,CFSSAPDMQYF
once,-,TRBV20-1,TRBJ1-4,TGCAGTGCGGGAACGGGGGCGTTTAATGAAAAACTGATTTTT,CSAGTGAFNEKLIF
many,-,TRBV20-1,TRBJ2-1,TGCAGTGCTCCACTACAGGGAATGCGCGAGCAGTTCTTC,CSAPLQGMREQFF
-,TRBD2,TRBV11-2,TRBJ2-6,TGTGCCAGCAGCTTAGGGGGGGGCTCTGGGGCCAACGTCCTGACTTTC,CASSLGGGSGANVLTF
-,-,TRBV11-2,TRBJ1-6,TGTGTCAGCAACATAGGAGGGGACAATAATTCACCCCTCCACTTT,CVSNIGGDNNSPLHF
-,-,TRBV20-1,TRBJ1-1,TGCAGTGCTAGGGGGGGGGCTGATGTCACTGAGGCTTTCTTT,CSARGGADVTEAFF
few,TRBD2,TRBV7-8,TRBJ2-7,TGTGCCAGCAGCCGCCAAACTAGCGGGAGGAGGAACGAGCAGTACTTC,CASSRQTSGRRNEQYF
-,-,TRBV11-3,TRBJ1-6,TGTGCCAGCAGCTTTAATGGGAATTCACCCCTCCACTTT,CASSFNGNSPLHF
-,-,TRBV29-1,TRBJ1-1,TGCAGCGTTGAAGAGAGGGACGGAAGGAACATTGAAGCTTTCTTT,CSVEERDGRNIEAFF
few,TRBD1,TRBV6-5,TRBJ2-6,TGTGCCAGCAATGGACAGGGGGCGGCCGGGGCCAACGTCCTGACTTTC,CASNGQGAAGANVLTF
few,-,TRBV7-2,TRBJ1-1,TGTGCCAGCAGCTTAGGCGCGATTCAGGGTGAAGCTTTCTTT,CASSLGAIQGEAFF
-,-,TRBV5-6,TRBJ2-7,TGTGCCAGCAGATTGGTACCAGGGGACGGGAACGAGCAGTACTTC,CASRLVPGDGNEQYF
-,-,TRBV20-1,TRBJ1-6,TGCAGTGCTAGATATTCTAACGACAACCCCCTCCACTTT,CSARYSNDNPLHF
-,TRBD2,TRBV6-5,TRBJ2-6,TGTGCCAGCAACCTAGCGGAAGCAAGCTCTGGGGCCAACGTCCTGACTTTC,CASNLAEASSGANVLTF
-,TRBD1,TRBV11-2,TRBJ2-6,TGTGCCAGCAGCTTTGTTCCAAAGGACAGGCCCTATGGGGCCAACGTCCTGATTTTC,CASSFVPKDRPYGANVLIF
-,-,TRBV6-6,TRBJ2-7,TGTGCCAGCGGCATAGCAGGAGGGTTCTACGAGCAGTACTTC,CASGIAGGFYEQYF
-,-,TRBV10-1,TRBJ2-7,TGCGCCAGCACGTTTAAGGGCAGCTCCTATGAGCAGTACTTC,CASTFKGSSYEQYF
-,TRBD1,TRBV4-3,TRBJ1-1,TGCGCCAGCAGCCCAACAGGGGTGGGAACAGAAGCTTTCTTT,CASSPTGVGTEAFF
-,-,TRBV7-3,TRBJ2-1,TGTGTCGGCAGCCAGACTTACGGGTCAAACAATGAGCAGTTCTTC,CVGSQTYGSNNEQFF
-,-,TRBV11-3,TRBJ2-2,TGTGCCAGCAGCTTGTGCAGGGTCCCTTCCCGGGAGCTGTTTTTT,CASSLCRVPSRELFF
-,-,TRBV20-1,TRBJ2-5,TGCAGTGCTAGAGAAAATCTAGTGGGAGAGACCCAGTATTTC,CSARENLVGETQYF
-,TRBD2,TRBV20-1,TRBJ2-1,TGCAGTGCCGAAAGCGGGAGGGTCATGAATGAGCACTTCTTC,CSAESGRVMNEHFF
once,-,TRBV6-5,TRBJ1-5,TGTGCCAGCAGTTACCTACAGGTAAACAATCAGCACCAGCATTTT,CASSYLQVNNQHQHF
-,-,TRBV20-1,TRBJ2-3,TGCAGTGCTATTGAGCCCCGAGGAGTAGATACGCAGTATTTT,CSAIEPRGVDTQYF
few,TRBD1,TRBV20-1,TRBJ1-5,TGTAGTGCTTCACCGGGACAGGTGCGGAGAGAGCCCCAGCATTTT,CSASPGQVRREPQHF
-,TRBD1,TRBV11-2,TRBJ1-2,TGTGCCAGCAACCCCGCGGCGGGACAGGGCTTCAACTATGGCTACATCTTC,CASNPAAGQGFNYGYIF
many,-,TRBV5-6,TRBJ2-5,TGTGCCAGCAGCTTGAGGGGGGGAGAGACCCAGTACTTC,CASSLRGGETQYF
-,-,TRBV11-2,TRBJ1-1,TGTACCTGCAGCCATTTCCAGTGGGGGGACACTGAAGCTTTCTTT,CTCSHFQWGDTEAFF
-,TRBD1,TRBV28,TRBJ2-5,TGTACCAGCAGTTTGTTGACAGGGAACCAAGAGACCCAGTACTTC,CTSSLLTGNQETQYF
-,-,TRBV10-3,TRBJ2-1,TGTGCCACCCAATCTACCAATGAGCAGTTCTTC,CATQSTNEQFF
-,-,TRBV11-2,TRBJ2-5,TGTACCATCAACTCCACAATGGGGGGGCCAAAGGAGACACAGTACTTC,CTINSTMGGPKETQYF
few,TRBD1,TRBV11-2,TRBJ2-6,TGTGTTAGCAACTTAGTTCCAAAGGACAGGCCCTCTGGGGCCAACGTCCTGACTTTC,CVSNLVPKDRPSGANVLTF
-,-,TRBV20-1,TRBJ1-2,TGCAGTGCTGCCCCATGGACTACTTATGGCTACACATTC,CSAAPWTTYGYTF
-,-,TRBV6-1,TRBJ2-3,TGTGCTAGCAGGGCAAAAGGGGGAGGCCTCAGCACAGATACGCAGTGTTTT,CASRAKGGGLSTDTQCF
-,-,TRBV5-5,TRBJ2-3,TGTGCCAGCAGCCACGCGGGGACAAGGGATACGCAGTATTTT,CASSHAGTRDTQYF
-,-,TRBV6-5,TRBJ2-7,TGTGTCAGGGGCAATGGGGGAGTCACTCGCTACGAGCAGTATTTC,CVRGNGGVTRYEQYF
-,TRBD2,TRBV11-3,TRBJ2-7,TGTGTCAGCAGCTTAGTGACGGGGGGATACTACGAGCAGTACTTC,CVSSLVTGGYYEQYF
-,-,TRBV30,TRBJ2-4,TGTGCCTGGAGTGAAGCAGGATTAGCCAGAAACATTCAGTACTTC,CAWSEAGLARNIQYF
many,TRBD1,TRBV28,TRBJ1-6,TGTGCCAGCAGTTTATACGCACAGGGGGCGGATAATTCACCCCTCCACTTT,CASSLYAQGADNSPLHF
-,-,TRBV20-1,TRBJ2-1,TGTACTGCTAGAGTTCGGGGGGGACAGGGTGAGCAATTCTTC,CTARVRGGQGEQFF
-,TRBD2,TRBV11-1,TRBJ2-2,TGTGCCAGCAGCCGAACTAGCGGGGGGGCTAGCACCGGGGAGCTGTTTTTT,CASSRTSGGASTGELFF
many,-,TRBV6-6,TRBJ2-7,TGTGCCGCCTCGGGGGCGGTCTCCTACGAGCAGTACTTC,CAASGAVSYEQYF
-,-,TRBV4-3,TRBJ1-2,TGCGCCAGCAGCCAAGACCATGCAGGGAACCCTTATGGCTACACCTTC,CASSQDHAGNPYGYTF
-,TRBD2,TRBV7-9,TRBJ2-7,TGTGCCAGCAGCCAGCGGGAGCACTACGAGCAGTACTTC,CASSQREHYEQYF
-,-,TRBV11-2,TRBJ2-5,TGTGCCAGCACCGTATGGGGAGAGACCCATTACTTC,CASTVWGETHYF
few,-,TRBV11-2,TRBJ1-1,TGTGCCAGCATCCCCGACAGGCTTAATACTGAAGCTTTCTTT,CASIPDRLNTEAFF
-,-,TRBV11-3,TRBJ2-6,TGTGCCAGCAGCTTAGAATCCAGCACTAGGGCCAACGTCCTGATTTTC,CASSLESSTRANVLIF
-,-,TRBV20-1,TRBJ1-4,TGCTGTGCTAGAGGTGCTAATGAAAAACTGTTTTTT,CCARGANEKLFF
-,-,TRBV20-1,TRBJ2-3,TGCAGTGCTAGAGATGTAATAGGCACAGATACACAGTATTTT,CSARDVIGTDTQYF
once,-,TRBV4-3,TRBJ2-1,TGCTCCAGCAGCTTAAATCAGTTTCTACATGAGCAGTTCTTC,CSSSLNQFLHEQFF
-,-,TRBV11-2,TRBJ2-3,TGTGCCAACAGTAGAGAGGGGCGGGGCAGGAGCACAGATATGCAGTATTTT,CANSREGRGRSTDMQYF
-,TRBD2,TRBV11-3,TRBJ2-2,TGTGCCAGGAGCTCTCGGGGAGCGGGAGGATACAGAGCCGGGAAGGTGTTTTTT,CARSSRGAGGYRAGKVFF
many,TRBD1,TRBV12-3/TRBV12-4,TRBJ1-2,TGTGCCAGCAGATTACAGGGGTCGGACTATGGCTACACCTTC,CASRLQGSDYGYTF
-,TRBD2,TRBV11-2,TRBJ2-7,TGTACCAGCAGCCCTGAGCGGGGAGGTTATTACGAGCAGTACTTC,CTSSPERGGYYEQYF
-,-,TRBV29-1,TRBJ1-1,TGCATGTATTTTCAGGATACTGAAGCTTTCTTT,CMYFQDTEAFF